These 5 T cell receptor beta chains were all obtained from the same sample, sequenced in a study of blood T cell repertoires in COVID-19. Profiled with immunoSEQ multiplex PCR; TCRdb holds only in-frame clones, not every one. The data contain approximately 250,000 clones, around 90% of them singletons. Sequenced sample: PBMCs or T cells enriched from blood (not recorded which). These receptors were obtained from a woman aged 25 to 45 with acute COVID-19.

This chain connects TRBV27 to TRBJ2-7; 8 bases align to TRBD1. The J segment lost 5 bases and the V segment lost 5 bases, leaving 11 bases of the junction unmatched. This CDR3 has 15 residues. In germline, CDR1 is MNHEY, CDR2 SMNVEV (reference sequence). In DNA, the CDR3 is TGTGCCAGCAGTCTCTTCCGACAGGGGATGAACGAGCAGTACTTC. This codes for CASSLFRQGMNEQYF.

This clone was observed a single time. The gene calls are TRBV3-1 (or the pseudogene TRBV3-2) and TRBJ2-7, with D tentatively TRBD2 (6 bases). The germline gives CDR1 LGHDT, CDR2 YNNKEL (reference sequence). The V and J ends lost 6 bases and 6 bases respectively, with 24 bases between them. CDR3 length: 16 residues. The CDR3 bases are TGTGCCAGCAGTAGGGACTGCCTCTCAGGGTTTGTCGAGCAGTACTTC. Amino acid sequence: CASSRDCLSGFVEQYF.

This chain joins TRBV10-3 and TRBJ1-5, with a possible D match to TRBD1 (6 bases). There are 14 residues in the CDR3. The V gene's germline CDR1 is ENHRY and CDR2 SYGVKD. Trimming stripped 4 bases from V and 7 bases from J, with 14 bases between. This CDR3 is CAISVNRETQPQHF. The CDR3, as DNA: TGTGCCATCAGTGTAAACAGGGAGACGCAGCCCCAGCATTTT.

The chain employs TRBV9 and TRBJ2-7; 11 positions agree with TRBD1. The V segment lost 3 bases and the J segment 3 bases; nucleotides outside the gene matches: 5. The CDR3 is 15 amino acids. The germline gives CDR1 SGDLS, CDR2 YYNGEE. The DNA of the CDR3 is TGTGCCAGCAGCGCCCGGGGACAGGGGGGCTACGAGCAGTACTTC. This translates into CASSARGQGGYEQYF. Drawing the rest from reference TRBV9 and TRBJ2-7, the complete variable domain is DSGVTQTPKHLITATGQRVTLRCSPRSGDLSVYWYQQSLDQGLQFLIQYYNGEERAKGNILERFSAQQFPDLHSELNLSSLELGDSALYFCASSARGQGGYEQYFGPGTRLTVT.

J is TRBJ2-3 and V is TRBV14; 8 nucleotides align to TRBD1. Looked up from germline, CDR1 is SGHDN and CDR2 is FVKESK. This CDR3 has 14 residues. The V segment lost 2 bases and the J segment 4 bases; nucleotides outside the gene matches: 2. In nucleotides, the CDR3 is TGTGCCAGCAGCCAACCGGACAGGGCAGATACGCAGTATTTT. Protein: CASSQPDRADTQYF.